Listed below are T cell receptor beta chains from one sample, sequenced in a study of CD8 T cells in ankylosing spondylitis. TCRdb re-derived calls from the 5' RACE reads in MiXCR, one entry per CDR3 protein. The table includes some 240,000 distinct CDR3 sequences, about 6.7% detected once. Sequencing was carried out using blood, either unsorted or a sorted T cell fraction (not recorded which). These receptors were taken from a male donor with ankylosing spondylitis. Each CDR3 is given with its conserved first and last residue. A D gene is named only where the DNA matches it firmly. Clone size is stated in some rows and not others, as once, few, many or a class when expanded.

clone size: many
D gene: .
V gene: TRBV5-5
J gene: TRBJ1-5
CDR3 DNA: TGTGCCAGCAGAAATGGGACATCTAGCAATCAGCCCCAGCATTTT
CDR3 protein: CASRNGTSSNQPQHF

clone size: many
D gene: .
V gene: TRBV12-3/TRBV12-4
J gene: TRBJ1-2
CDR3 DNA: TGTGCCAGCAGTTTAGATCAGGGGAACAATGGCTACACCTTC
CDR3 protein: CASSLDQGNNGYTF

clone size: many
D gene: .
V gene: TRBV7-6
J gene: TRBJ1-3
CDR3 DNA: TGTGCCAGCAGCTTAGTGAAAAGCTCTGGAAACACCATATATTTT
CDR3 protein: CASSLVKSSGNTIYF

clone size: .
D gene: TRBD2
V gene: TRBV7-6
J gene: TRBJ2-7
CDR3 DNA: TGTGCCAGCAGCTGGGCTAGCGGGAGTTACGAGCAGTACTTC
CDR3 protein: CASSWASGSYEQYF

clone size: .
D gene: TRBD1
V gene: TRBV20-1
J gene: TRBJ1-2
CDR3 DNA: TGCAGTGCTAGGGTGGACAGGATCGCCTATGGCTACACCTTC
CDR3 protein: CSARVDRIAYGYTF

clone size: many
D gene: TRBD2
V gene: TRBV29-1
J gene: TRBJ2-7
CDR3 DNA: TGCAGCGCCCATAGCGGGAGTTCCTACGAGCAGTACTTC
CDR3 protein: CSAHSGSSYEQYF

clone size: many
D gene: .
V gene: TRBV9
J gene: TRBJ2-2
CDR3 DNA: TGTGCCAGCAGCACCTGGACAGCGAACACCGGGGAGCTGTTTTTT
CDR3 protein: CASSTWTANTGELFF

clone size: many
D gene: TRBD2
V gene: TRBV12-3/TRBV12-4
J gene: TRBJ2-1
CDR3 DNA: TGTGCCAGCAGTTTGATCGGGGGGTTTGGGGATGAGCAGTTCTTC
CDR3 protein: CASSLIGGFGDEQFF

clone size: many
D gene: .
V gene: TRBV28
J gene: TRBJ2-7
CDR3 DNA: TGTGCCAGCAGTACAACACCGCTCTCCTACGAGCAGTACTTC
CDR3 protein: CASSTTPLSYEQYF

clone size: few
D gene: TRBD1
V gene: TRBV12-3/TRBV12-4
J gene: TRBJ1-2
CDR3 DNA: TGTGCCACTGCACAGGGGTGGGATGGTGGCTACACCTTC
CDR3 protein: CATAQGWDGGYTF

clone size: many
D gene: .
V gene: TRBV6-2/TRBV6-3
J gene: TRBJ2-7
CDR3 DNA: TGTGCCAGCAGTTACTCTGAGGGGACCGTCTACGAGCAGTACTTC
CDR3 protein: CASSYSEGTVYEQYF

clone size: many
D gene: .
V gene: TRBV4-1
J gene: TRBJ2-1
CDR3 DNA: TGCGCCAGCAGCCAAGAAGATCCCGATCCGAAGCGGTTCTTC
CDR3 protein: CASSQEDPDPKRFF

clone size: .
D gene: .
V gene: TRBV18
J gene: TRBJ2-7
CDR3 DNA: TGTGCCAGCTCACCACCTGAGGGATTCGAGCAGTACTTC
CDR3 protein: CASSPPEGFEQYF

clone size: .
D gene: .
V gene: TRBV27
J gene: TRBJ2-1
CDR3 DNA: TGTGCCAGCGGGGTCCGGTGGTCCTACAATGAGCAGTTCTTC
CDR3 protein: CASGVRWSYNEQFF

clone size: .
D gene: TRBD2
V gene: TRBV4-1
J gene: TRBJ2-1
CDR3 DNA: TGCGCCAGCAGCCAGAGCGGACTAGCAGGATCAAATGAGCAGTTCTTC
CDR3 protein: CASSQSGLAGSNEQFF

clone size: .
D gene: .
V gene: TRBV6-2/TRBV6-3
J gene: TRBJ2-4
CDR3 DNA: TGTGCCAGCAGTTACTCGAGTGGGGTTGATTTCGGAAACATTCAGTACTTC
CDR3 protein: CASSYSSGVDFGNIQYF

clone size: few
D gene: .
V gene: TRBV27
J gene: TRBJ2-1
CDR3 DNA: TGTGCCAGCAATAGGCTCTTAGGAGGTGAGCAGTTCTTC
CDR3 protein: CASNRLLGGEQFF

clone size: many
D gene: TRBD1
V gene: TRBV12-3/TRBV12-4
J gene: TRBJ1-2
CDR3 DNA: TGTGCCAGCAGTTCCTCCCGGGACAGGGGTGACTATGGCTACACCTTC
CDR3 protein: CASSSSRDRGDYGYTF

clone size: many
D gene: .
V gene: TRBV28
J gene: TRBJ1-5
CDR3 DNA: TGTGCCAGCAGTCTAGGGCTATTCGGCATTGAGGAAGGCAATCAGCCCCAGCATTTT
CDR3 protein: CASSLGLFGIEEGNQPQHF